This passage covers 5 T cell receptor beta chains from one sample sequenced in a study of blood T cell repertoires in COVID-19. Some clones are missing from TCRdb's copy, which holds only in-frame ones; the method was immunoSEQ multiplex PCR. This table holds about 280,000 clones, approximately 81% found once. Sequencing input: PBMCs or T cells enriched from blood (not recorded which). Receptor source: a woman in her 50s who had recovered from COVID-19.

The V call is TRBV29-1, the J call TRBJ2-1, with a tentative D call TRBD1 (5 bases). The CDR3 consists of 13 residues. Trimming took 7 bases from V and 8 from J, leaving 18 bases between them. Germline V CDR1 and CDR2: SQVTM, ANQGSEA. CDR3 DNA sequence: TGCAGCGCTGCCCGGACAATCTTCCATGAGCAGTTCTTC. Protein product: CSAARTIFHEQFF.

CDR3 in DNA: TGCGCCAGCAGCTTGGGACCGACAGGGGGAACTGGAAACACCATATATTTT. Residues: CASSLGPTGGTGNTIYF. The chain couples TRBV5-1 to TRBJ1-3; 9 nucleotides line up with TRBD1. This CDR3 is built from 17 residues. J was trimmed by 2 bases and V by 0 bases; bases with no gene match: 6. Looked up from germline, CDR1 is SGHRS and CDR2 is YFSETQ.

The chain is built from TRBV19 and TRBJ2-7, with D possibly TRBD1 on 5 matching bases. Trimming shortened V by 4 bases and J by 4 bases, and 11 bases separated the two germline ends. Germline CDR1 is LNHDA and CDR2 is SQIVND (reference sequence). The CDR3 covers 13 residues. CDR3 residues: CASSTRRQYEQYF. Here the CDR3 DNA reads TGTGCCAGTAGTACAAGAAGACAGTACGAGCAGTACTTC.

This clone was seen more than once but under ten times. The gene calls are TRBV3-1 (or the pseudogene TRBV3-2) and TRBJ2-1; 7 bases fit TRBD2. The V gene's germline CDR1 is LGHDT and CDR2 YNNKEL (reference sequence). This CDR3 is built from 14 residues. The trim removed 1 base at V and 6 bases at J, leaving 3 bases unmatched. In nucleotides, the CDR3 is TGTGCCAGCAGCCAAGGTATAGCGGGCAATGAGCAGTTCTTC. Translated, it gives CASSQGIAGNEQFF.

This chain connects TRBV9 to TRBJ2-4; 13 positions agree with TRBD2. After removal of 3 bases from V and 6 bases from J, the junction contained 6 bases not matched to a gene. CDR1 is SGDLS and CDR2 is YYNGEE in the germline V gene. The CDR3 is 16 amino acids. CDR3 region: CASSAGLAGIGNIQYF. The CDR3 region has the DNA TGTGCCAGCAGCGCGGGACTAGCGGGAATAGGAAACATTCAGTACTTC.